The 28 T cell receptor beta chains in this list originate from one sample, sequenced in a study of T cells after yellow fever vaccination. TCRdb used MiXCR to reprocess the 5' RACE reads, holding one entry per CDR3 protein. The sample shows some 500,000 distinct CDR3 sequences, roughly 14% of them seen only once. This specimen was PBMCs, taken on the day of the yellow fever booster vaccination. The receptors originated from a man aged 25 to 40 who received the YFV17D yellow fever vaccine.

The chain has TRBV20-1 and TRBJ2-7; 11 positions match TRBD2. V trimming: 1 base; J trimming: 2 bases; junction bases outside the gene matches: 16. Germline loops: CDR1 DFQATT, CDR2 SNEGSKA (reference sequence). The CDR3 totals 19 residues. The CDR3 region has the DNA TGCAGTGCTAGAGGTGACCGAGGGGATAGCGGGAGGGCAGCCTACGAGCAGTACTTC. Amino acids: CSARGDRGDSGRAAYEQYF.

In this sample, this clonotype turned up a few times. This chain uses TRBV9 with TRBJ2-1; TRBD2 aligns across 7 bases. This CDR3 contains 16 residues. The V gene end was trimmed by 6 bases and the J gene end by 8 bases; junction bases not matched to a gene: 17. Germline V gives CDR1 SGDLS, CDR2 YYNGEE. This chain's CDR3 is CASMPRWAGVVYEQFF. CDR3 DNA: TGTGCCAGCATGCCTCGCTGGGCGGGAGTTGTGTATGAGCAGTTCTTC.

This clonotype was detected many times. The chain combines TRBV20-1 with TRBJ2-7; perhaps TRBD1 as D (6 bases). V lost 3 bases, J lost 3 bases, and 12 bases lay in between. The CDR3 extends over 13 amino acids. Germline loops: CDR1 DFQATT, CDR2 SNEGSKA (reference sequence). CDR3 nucleotides: TGCAGTGCTAGGACAGGAGTAGGCTACGAGCAGTACTTC. Its translation is CSARTGVGYEQYF.

The gene calls are TRBV20-1 and TRBJ2-6, with 11 bases that match TRBD1. The CDR3 spans 18 residues. V lost 2 bases to trimming and J lost 0 bases; unmatched junction nucleotides: 6. The germline CDR1 and CDR2 sequences are DFQATT and SNEGSKA (reference sequence). This chain's CDR3 is CSARKGGQGDSGANVLTF. The CDR3 DNA sequence: TGCAGTGCTAGAAAGGGGGGACAGGGGGACTCTGGGGCCAACGTCCTGACTTTC.

This clonotype appeared a few times. The chain is built from TRBV20-1 and TRBJ1-2, with 11 bases aligning to TRBD1. V dropped 0 bases and J dropped 4; count of bases not matched to a gene: 10. This CDR3 spans 17 amino acids. Germline values: CDR1 DFQATT, CDR2 SNEGSKA (reference sequence). In nucleotides, the CDR3 is TGCAGTGCTAGAGAGCCGCCCGGACAGGGGGCAGGCTATGGCTACACCTTC. It is translated as CSAREPPGQGAGYGYTF.

This chain links TRBV12-3 or TRBV12-4 with TRBJ2-2; TRBD2 matches 8 bases. CDR3 length: 15 residues. V lost 7 bases to trimming and J lost 0 bases; unmatched junction nucleotides: 4. The DNA for the CDR3 is TGTGCCAGCATTTTTAGCGGGGCGAACACCGGGGAGCTGTTTTTT. This encodes CASIFSGANTGELFF.

This clonotype was observed a few times. The chain uses TRBV6-1 and TRBJ2-1, with 7 positions matching TRBD1. J gave up 2 bases and V 8 bases, and 6 bases lay outside the gene matches. The length of the CDR3 is 14 residues. Germline V CDR1 and CDR2: MNHNS, SASEGT. CDR3 DNA sequence: TGTGCCAGCCTACTTCAGGGGGCCTACAATGAGCAGTTCTTC. This translates into CASLLQGAYNEQFF.

There are a few counts of this clonotype. The chain recombines TRBV11-1 with TRBJ2-3; TRBD2 agrees at 8 bases. The germline V gene encodes CDR1 SGHAT and CDR2 FQDESV (reference sequence). The CDR3 totals 18 residues. Trimming removed 5 bases from V and 1 base from J; junction bases left unmatched: 14. The chain's CDR3 is CASSDGSGSWVGTDTQYF. The CDR3, as DNA: TGTGCCAGCAGCGACGGAAGCGGGAGCTGGGTGGGCACAGATACGCAGTATTTT.

This clonotype was detected ten times or more. The gene calls are TRBV7-8 and TRBJ2-2; perhaps TRBD1 as D (6 bases). Germline lookup yields CDR1 SGHVS and CDR2 FQNEAQ. This CDR3 spans 15 amino acids. V was shortened by 5 bases and J by 0 bases, with 10 bases between the two germline ends. DNA of the CDR3: TGTGCCAGCAGCCCGGGACACGCGAACACCGGGGAGCTGTTTTTT. Its protein is CASSPGHANTGELFF.

This clonotype occurred a few times. This sequence joins TRBV30 and TRBJ2-7; 9 bases are a match to TRBD1. Germline V gives CDR1 GTSNPN, CDR2 SVGIG (reference sequence). The CDR3 extends over 15 amino acids. Trimming took 3 bases from V and 0 from J; bases not matched to a gene: 6. CDR3 nucleotide sequence: TGTGCCTGGAGCACTCGGGGACAGGGCTCCTACGAGCAGTACTTC. Residues: CAWSTRGQGSYEQYF.

In this sample, this clonotype turned up a few times. The chain has TRBV7-2 and TRBJ2-1; possibly TRBD2 for D (6 bases). V lost 5 bases and J lost 3, with 14 bases in between. The CDR3 is 15 residues long. Germline CDR1 reads SGHTA; CDR2 reads FQGNSA. CDR3 sequence: CASSPLSGHYNEQFF. CDR3 nucleotide sequence: TGTGCCAGCAGCCCATTGAGCGGGCACTACAATGAGCAGTTCTTC.

This clonotype was seen only a few times. The CDR3 protein is CASSFGGRGKRNTEAFF. The CDR3 nucleotides are TGTGCCAGCAGCTTTGGTGGCAGGGGTAAGAGGAACACTGAAGCTTTCTTT. This chain connects TRBV13 to TRBJ1-1; possible D gene TRBD1, 6 bases. Trimming took off 3 bases at V and 1 base at J, with 18 bases between the two ends. The CDR3 is made up of 17 amino acids. CDR1 and CDR2 from the germline V gene are PRHDT and FYEKMQ (reference sequence).

CDR3 residues: CASSWGLAGGSAGSYEQYF. The CDR3 nucleotides read TGCGCCAGCAGCTGGGGACTAGCGGGAGGCTCGGCCGGCTCCTACGAGCAGTACTTC. The chain couples TRBV5-1 to TRBJ2-7, with 15 bases identical to TRBD2. Per germline, CDR1 SGHRS and CDR2 YFSETQ. The V gene end was trimmed by 3 bases and the J gene end by 0 bases; junction bases not matched to a gene: 10. CDR3 size: 19 residues.

The V and J genes are TRBV20-1 and TRBJ2-1; tentative D call: TRBD2 (7 bases). CDR1 DFQATT and CDR2 SNEGSKA come from the germline V gene (reference sequence). V was shortened by 7 bases and J by 0 bases, with 19 bases between the two germline ends. The CDR3 length is 16 residues. The CDR3 coding sequence is TGCAGTGGCCTCCGCCGGGGGGCGAGCTCCTACAATGAGCAGTTCTTC. Translating gives CSGLRRGASSYNEQFF.

This clonotype was counted ten times or more. The chain recombines TRBV12-3 or TRBV12-4 with TRBJ2-1; TRBD2 matches at 10 bases. The CDR3 length is 16 residues. The V gene end was trimmed by 3 bases and the J gene end by 3 bases; junction bases not matched to a gene: 5. CDR3 DNA: TGTGCCAGCAGTTTGGGGACTAGCGATAACTACAATGAGCAGTTCTTC. This gives the protein CASSLGTSDNYNEQFF.

The V gene is TRBV18, the J gene TRBJ2-1; the D gene is possibly TRBD1 (5 bases). Looked up from germline, CDR1 is KGHSH and CDR2 is LQKENI. The CDR3 runs to 15 residues. V was shortened by 1 base and J by 5 bases, with 12 bases between the two germline ends. The CDR3 DNA follows: TGTGCCAGCTCACCACAGGGTTGGACAAACAATGAGCAGTTCTTC. This encodes CASSPQGWTNNEQFF. The variable domain in full, completed from reference TRBV18 and TRBJ2-1, reads NAGVMQNPRHLVRRRGQEARLRCSPMKGHSHVYWYRQLPEEGLKFMVYLQKENIIDESGMPKERFSAEFPKEGPSILRIQQVVRGDSAAYFCASSPQGWTNNEQFFGPGTRLTVL.

There are a few counts of this clonotype. The rearrangement uses TRBV2 and TRBJ2-2; 10 bases are shared with TRBD2. Germline CDR1 SNHLY, CDR2 FYNNEI. V lost 4 bases to trimming and J lost 7 bases; unmatched junction nucleotides: 3. The length of the CDR3 is 14 residues. The CDR3 coding sequence is TGTGCCAGCAGTGTTAGGACTAGCGGCGGGGAGCTGTTTTTT. It translates to CASSVRTSGGELFF. Filled out from reference TRBV2 and TRBJ2-2, the complete variable domain reads EPEVTQTPSHQVTQMGQEVILRCVPISNHLYFYWYRQILGQKVEFLVSFYNNEISEKSEIFDDQFSVERPDGSNFTLKIRSTKLEDSAMYFCASSVRTSGGELFFGEGSRLTVL.

This clonotype has a handful of counts. The rearrangement joins TRBV11-2 to TRBJ2-3, with D unresolved. The germline V gene encodes CDR1 SGHAT and CDR2 FQNNGV. The CDR3 is made up of 18 amino acids. V was trimmed by 6 bases and J by 0 bases, leaving 22 bases between them. The CDR3 loop reads CASRSYRAITTSTDTQYF. Here the CDR3 DNA reads TGTGCCAGCAGGTCTTATCGGGCCATAACGACTAGCACAGATACGCAGTATTTT.

This clonotype was counted a few times. The rearrangement links TRBV20-1 to TRBJ2-7, with D uncertain. V lost 1 base and J lost 2, with 15 bases in between. Germline V gives CDR1 DFQATT, CDR2 SNEGSKA (reference sequence). This CDR3 has 15 residues. CDR3 coding DNA: TGCAGTGCTAGAGCTTCATCGACTTACACCTACGAGCAGTACTTC. It yields the protein CSARASSTYTYEQYF.

The V and J genes are TRBV12-3 or TRBV12-4 and TRBJ1-4; D not certain. This CDR3 contains 13 residues. V shed 6 bases and J shed 5 bases, with 10 bases lying between them. DNA for the CDR3: TGTGCCAGCAGAAGGATGGGGAATGAAAAACTGTTTTTT. Amino acids: CASRRMGNEKLFF.

This clonotype was detected a few times. This chain joins TRBV15 and TRBJ2-2; D remains ambiguous. The CDR3 sequence is 16 residues long. Germline loops: CDR1 LNHNV, CDR2 YYDKDF (reference sequence). V lost 5 bases and J lost 2, with 15 bases in between. CDR3 protein: CATSLPAGVNTGELFF. In nucleotides, the CDR3 is TGTGCCACCAGCCTTCCGGCTGGGGTTAACACCGGGGAGCTGTTTTTT.

This rearrangement joins TRBV5-6 to TRBJ2-1, with D uncertain. In germline, CDR1 is SGHDT, CDR2 YYEEEE. Trimming pared 2 bases from V and 1 base from J, leaving 7 bases between. The CDR3 runs to 14 residues. The CDR3 loop is CASSLDTSYNEQFF. The CDR3 DNA sequence: TGTGCCAGCAGCTTAGACACGTCCTACAATGAGCAGTTCTTC.

The chain links TRBV29-1 to TRBJ2-1; D is ambiguous. This CDR3 has 10 amino acids. With 4 bases removed from V and 7 bases from J, the gap between germline ends came to 5 bases. Germline assignment: CDR1 SQVTM and CDR2 ANQGSEA. The CDR3 nucleotides are TGCAGCGTTGGAGCAAATGAGCAGTTCTTC. Translating gives CSVGANEQFF.

This clonotype was counted only a few times. In nucleotides, the CDR3 is TGCGCCAGCAGCCCACAAAGGGGACTGAGCACAGATACGCAGTATTTT. Encoded protein: CASSPQRGLSTDTQYF. This rearrangement joins TRBV4-3 to TRBJ2-3; tentatively, D is TRBD2 (6 bases). The CDR3 loop spans 16 amino acids. From germline, CDR1 is LGHNA and CDR2 YSLEER. V lost 4 bases and J 0 bases, leaving 14 bases between the germline ends.

In this sample, this clonotype turned up once. This chain uses TRBV10-3 with TRBJ2-1; 7 bases line up with TRBD2. With 3 bases clipped from V and 5 bases from J, the junction kept 10 bases outside the gene matches. The CDR3 loop spans 16 amino acids. Germline lookup yields CDR1 ENHRY and CDR2 SYGVKD. CDR3 in DNA: TGTGCCATCAGTGAAGCGGGGACCTGGATAAACAATGAGCAGTTCTTC. It yields the protein CAISEAGTWINNEQFF.

The genes are TRBV11-2 and TRBJ2-5; D not certain. This CDR3 has 12 residues. The V and J ends lost 0 bases and 6 bases respectively, with 5 bases between them. Germline V gene data show CDR1 as SGHAT and CDR2 as FQNNGV. CDR3 region: CASSLEAQTQYF. The CDR3, as DNA: TGTGCCAGCAGCTTAGAGGCACAGACCCAGTACTTC.

The CDR3 coding sequence is TGTGCCAGCACCGATCACGGGGGCTACACCTTC. Its protein product is CASTDHGGYTF. This chain links TRBV12-3 or TRBV12-4 with TRBJ1-2; the D is unclear. Trimming left V 7 bases short and J 8 bases short, with 11 bases between. The CDR3 consists of 11 residues.

This clonotype was seen only a few times. The genes are TRBV7-2 and TRBJ2-3; a possible D gene is TRBD1 (6 bases). The CDR3 has 16 residues. V was shortened by 1 base and J by 2 bases, with 13 bases between the two germline ends. Germline values: CDR1 SGHTA, CDR2 FQGNSA. CDR3 in DNA: TGTGCCAGCAGCTTAGTTGGGACAACTATCACAGATACGCAGTATTTT. Its protein product is CASSLVGTTITDTQYF.